Presented here are 21 T cell receptor beta chains from one specimen sequenced in a study of blood T cell repertoires in COVID-19. Only in-frame clones appear in the TCRdb table, and some are missing; sequencing was by immunoSEQ multiplex PCR. Of roughly 150,000 clones in the sample, 81% were seen once. The sequencing sample was made of PBMCs or T cells enriched from blood (not recorded which). All receptors derive from a woman in her thirties or forties with acute COVID-19.

This chain links TRBV27 with TRBJ2-7, with a tentative D call TRBD2 (6 bases). V was clipped by 6 bases and J by 0 bases, with 18 bases between them. The germline V gene has CDR1 MNHEY and CDR2 SMNVEV (reference sequence). The CDR3 extends over 16 amino acids. CDR3 in amino acids: CASSQIGTPPSYEQYF. The CDR3, as DNA: TGTGCCAGCAGCCAAATCGGGACTCCGCCCTCCTACGAGCAGTACTTC.

J is TRBJ2-5 and V is TRBV27, with 8 bases that match TRBD1. CDR1 and CDR2 (germline): MNHEY, SMNVEV (reference sequence). The CDR3 consists of 14 residues. V gave up 6 bases and J gave up 9 bases; unmatched junction bases: 12. The CDR3 spells CASRDREISGSQYF. The CDR3, as DNA: TGTGCCAGCAGGGACAGGGAGATCAGTGGGTCCCAGTACTTC.

V is TRBV7-2 and J is TRBJ2-1; D perhaps matches TRBD2 (6 bases). The length of the CDR3 is 13 residues. Trimming removed 8 bases from V and 5 bases from J, with 13 bases in between. Germline CDR1 is SGHTA and CDR2 is FQGNSA. The DNA for the CDR3 is TGTGCCAGCGGGATTCTAGCGAACAATGAGCAGTTCTTC. Its translation is CASGILANNEQFF. The full variable domain, completed using reference TRBV7-2 and TRBJ2-1, is GAGVSQSPSNKVTEKGKDVELRCDPISGHTALYWYRQSLGQGLEFLIYFQGNSAPDKSGLPSDRFSAERTGGSVSTLTIQRTQQEDSAVYLCASGILANNEQFFGPGTRLTVL.

The chain is built from TRBV6-5 and TRBJ1-2; D call uncertain. The length of the CDR3 is 14 residues. Per the germline V gene, CDR1 is MNHEY and CDR2 is SVGAGI. V was clipped by 7 bases and J by 2 bases, with 14 bases between them. The chain's CDR3 is CASKTETLNYGYTF. DNA for the CDR3: TGTGCCAGCAAAACAGAGACACTCAACTATGGCTACACCTTC.

This clone was counted a few times. The chain employs TRBV12-2 and TRBJ2-2; the table's D call, TRBD2, was not checked against the DNA. TRBV12-2 is tagged as a pseudogene. The CDR3 is 16 residues long. For the CDR3, the DNA is TGTGCAAGTCGCTTAGAGGGACTAGCGGGAGCCGGGGAGCTGTTTTTT. It is translated as CASRLEGLAGAGELFF.

The chain is built from TRBV13 and TRBJ1-1, with TRBD1 as a possible D gene (5 bases). Trimming stripped 6 bases from V and 1 base from J, with 6 bases between. The CDR3 runs to 12 residues. From germline, CDR1 is PRHDT and CDR2 FYEKMQ (reference sequence). CDR3 residues: CASRGGNTEAFF. The CDR3 nucleotides read TGTGCCAGCAGGGGGGGGAACACTGAAGCTTTCTTT.

The genes are TRBV18 and TRBJ2-3; unclear D gene. The CDR3 has 15 amino acids. Trimming cost V 1 base and J 4 bases, with 12 bases left between them. The V gene's germline CDR1 is KGHSH and CDR2 LQKENI. CDR3 coding DNA: TGTGCCAGCTCACCACTTTCAGGATTCCCAGATACGCAGTATTTT. Its protein product is CASSPLSGFPDTQYF.

This clone was seen a single time. The chain combines TRBV9 with TRBJ2-3; D is possibly TRBD1 (6 bases). Trimming removed 4 bases at V and 2 bases at J, with 14 bases between. CDR3 size: 15 residues. CDR1 and CDR2 from the germline V gene are SGDLS and YYNGEE. For the CDR3, the DNA is TGTGCCAGCAGCCCTACCGACAGGTCCACAGATACGCAGTATTTT. Protein sequence: CASSPTDRSTDTQYF. The variable domain in full, with the rest retrieved from reference TRBV9 and TRBJ2-3, is DSGVTQTPKHLITATGQRVTLRCSPRSGDLSVYWYQQSLDQGLQFLIQYYNGEERAKGNILERFSAQQFPDLHSELNLSSLELGDSALYFCASSPTDRSTDTQYFGPGTRLTVL.

The chain is built from TRBV5-4 and TRBJ1-2; D might be TRBD1 (6 bases). Looked up from germline, CDR1 is SGHNT and CDR2 is YYREEE (reference sequence). The CDR3 runs to 18 residues. V dropped 0 bases and J dropped 2 bases, with 20 bases sitting between them. The CDR3 nucleotides are TGTGCCAGCAGCTTGGGTGTAGGCAGGGGAAATCGGAACTATGGCTACACCTTC. The encoded protein is CASSLGVGRGNRNYGYTF.

The chain links TRBV5-1 to TRBJ2-7; TRBD2 aligns across 7 bases. The CDR3 contains 14 residues. Per germline, CDR1 SGHRS and CDR2 YFSETQ. V lost 4 bases and J lost 2; bases outside the gene matches: 6. CDR3 bases: TGCGCCAGCAGCGTGACTAGCCCTACCTACGAGCAGTACTTC. Protein product: CASSVTSPTYEQYF.

The rearrangement uses TRBV18 and TRBJ1-5; 8 bases match TRBD1. In germline, CDR1 is KGHSH, CDR2 LQKENI. The J segment lost 7 bases and the V segment lost 2 bases, leaving 13 bases of the junction unmatched. This CDR3 comprises 17 residues. The CDR3 region is CASSPSYLGQGGQPQHF. The CDR3 DNA is TGTGCCAGCTCACCATCGTATCTCGGACAGGGTGGACAGCCCCAGCATTTT.

V is TRBV7-8 and J is TRBJ1-3, with D hard to call. Germline V gene sequence: CDR1 SGHVS, CDR2 FQNEAQ. The CDR3 consists of 15 residues. V shed 0 bases and J shed 0 bases, with 6 bases lying between them. CDR3 sequence (DNA): TGTGCCAGCAGCTTAGCGGCAGACTCTGGAAACACCATATATTTT. Translation: CASSLAADSGNTIYF. The full variable domain, rest sourced from reference TRBV7-8 and TRBJ1-3, is GAGVSQSPRYKVAKRGQDVALRCDPISGHVSLFWYQQALGQGPEFLTYFQNEAQLDKSGLPSDRFFAERPEGSVSTLKIQRTQQEDSAVYLCASSLAADSGNTIYFGEGSWLTVV.

The chain has TRBV3-1 (or the pseudogene TRBV3-2) and TRBJ2-3, with a weak D call TRBD2 (5 bases). Germline CDR1 LGHDT, CDR2 YNNKEL (reference sequence). This CDR3 has 15 residues. The germline V and J ends were trimmed by 3 bases and 1 base, with 11 bases remaining between them. In DNA, the CDR3 is TGTGCCAGCAGCCATAGGAGGATTGGCACAGATACGCAGTATTTT. Protein product: CASSHRRIGTDTQYF.

This clone was recorded a few times. CDR3 protein: CSVSSGGETQYF. CDR3 DNA: TGCAGCGTGTCCAGTGGGGGGGAGACCCAGTACTTC. This chain connects TRBV29-1 to TRBJ2-5; D may be TRBD2 (6 bases). Deletions cut 6 bases from V and 5 bases from J, with 13 bases between. Germline V gene data show CDR1 as SQVTM and CDR2 as ANQGSEA. This CDR3 region has 12 residues.

This chain uses TRBV14 with TRBJ2-3, with 9 bases lining up with TRBD2. Trimming at V came to 4 bases and at J to 4 bases, leaving 21 bases not matched to a gene. Per the germline V gene, CDR1 is SGHDN and CDR2 is FVKESK. This CDR3 has 20 amino acids. CDR3 bases: TGTGCCAGCAGCCGGGAGAGGCGGGGGGGACTACTTTTCGGGCCAGATACGCAGTATTTT. It encodes CASSRERRGGLLFGPDTQYF.

The rearrangement uses TRBV30 and TRBJ2-1; 10 nucleotides match TRBD2. J lost 7 bases, V lost 5 bases, and 8 bases had no gene match. Germline V gives CDR1 GTSNPN, CDR2 SVGIG (reference sequence). This CDR3 spans 14 amino acids. CDR3 amino acids: CAWGGLAERNEQFF. CDR3 DNA sequence: TGTGCCTGGGGAGGACTAGCGGAGAGGAATGAGCAGTTCTTC. Filled out from reference TRBV30 and TRBJ2-1, the complete variable domain reads SQTIHQWPATLVQPVGSPLSLECTVEGTSNPNLYWYRQAAGRGLQLLFYSVGIGQISSEVPQNLSASRPQDRQFILSSKKLLLSDSGFYLCAWGGLAERNEQFFGPGTRLTVL.

This clone appeared a few times. The chain employs TRBV30 and TRBJ1-4, with D unclear. Germline CDR1 is GTSNPN and CDR2 is SVGIG (reference sequence). The V end lost 0 bases, the J end lost 6 bases, and 8 bases lay between the germline ends. This CDR3 comprises 13 residues. CDR3: CAWSVGGYEKLFF. The CDR3 region has the DNA TGTGCCTGGAGTGTAGGAGGATATGAAAAACTGTTTTTT.

The count of this clone is one. The chain has TRBV2 and TRBJ1-2, with D unresolved. The germline V and J ends were trimmed by 6 bases and 0 bases, with 14 bases remaining between them. There are 15 residues in the CDR3. The germline gives CDR1 SNHLY, CDR2 FYNNEI. CDR3 sequence (DNA): TGTGCCAGCAGGATACAGACGGATACTAACTATGGCTACACCTTC. This gives the protein CASRIQTDTNYGYTF.

V and J are TRBV7-9 and TRBJ1-1; D is possibly TRBD1 (5 bases). The CDR3 has 14 amino acids. The V end was cut by 3 bases, the J end by 9 bases, with 17 bases between. The germline gives CDR1 SEHNR, CDR2 FQNEAQ (reference sequence). The CDR3 bases are TGTGCCAGCAGCTTCTCGGGGGAAGGGCAGCAAGCTTTCTTT. Encoded protein: CASSFSGEGQQAFF.

The chain carries TRBV5-4 and TRBJ1-5, with D perhaps TRBD1 (5 bases). V was clipped by 2 bases and J by 8 bases, with 17 bases between them. In germline, CDR1 is SGHNT, CDR2 YYREEE (reference sequence). The CDR3 is made up of 15 amino acids. Written as DNA, the CDR3 is TGTGCCAGCAGCTTCGGGGGTACGATCAGTGAGCCCCAGCATTTT. Translating gives CASSFGGTISEPQHF.

This rearrangement joins TRBV30 to TRBJ1-1, with D possibly TRBD1 on 6 matching bases. CDR3 length equals 15 residues. V lost 6 bases, J lost 0 bases, and 17 bases lay in between. CDR1 and CDR2 (germline): GTSNPN, SVGIG (reference sequence). The CDR3 bases are TGTGCCTGTACACAGGGATTTCCCATGAACACTGAAGCTTTCTTT. It codes for CACTQGFPMNTEAFF.